The 28 T cell receptor beta chains presented below share a single source sample, sequenced in a study of T-cell memory formation after mild COVID-19. Via MiXCR, TCRdb re-called the 5' RACE reads, giving one row per CDR3 protein. Counted here are around 200,000 distinct CDR3 sequences, about a fifth occurring once; the ten biggest clones make up more than 20%. Source material: PBMCs or a T cell subset sorted from them (not recorded which). All receptors come from an adult woman who had mild COVID-19 (a few samples of this study predate the infection). Cell type and time point are not known.

This chain links TRBV20-1 with TRBJ2-7; no clear D. CDR3 length equals 13 residues. The germline gives CDR1 DFQATT, CDR2 SNEGSKA (reference sequence). The V gene lost 1 base and the J gene lost 0 bases, with 7 bases spanning the gap. CDR3: CSARGIHSYEQYF. CDR3 bases: TGCAGTGCTAGAGGCATCCACTCCTACGAGCAGTACTTC.

Details on this clonotype: The junction departs from germline at one end; a sequencing error may be responsible. The chain has TRBV7-7 and TRBJ2-2, with TRBD2 matching 7 bases. There are 15 residues in the CDR3. CDR1 SSHAT and CDR2 FNYEAQ come from the germline V gene (reference sequence). The CDR3 coding sequence is TGTGCTAGCAGCTTAAGAGCGGGAAACACCGGGGAGCTGTTTTTT. Translating it yields CASSLRAGNTGELFF.

J is TRBJ1-5 and V is TRBV7-8; 8 bases are shared with TRBD1. The germline gives CDR1 SGHVS, CDR2 FQNEAQ. The CDR3 spans 15 residues. V shed 5 bases and J 6 bases; nucleotides not matched to a gene: 9. CDR3 loop: CASSPPRTGSQPQHF. CDR3 nucleotide sequence: TGTGCCAGCAGCCCTCCTAGGACAGGGAGTCAGCCCCAGCATTTT. Full variable domain (missing parts from reference TRBV7-8 and TRBJ1-5): GAGVSQSPRYKVAKRGQDVALRCDPISGHVSLFWYQQALGQGPEFLTYFQNEAQLDKSGLPSDRFFAERPEGSVSTLKIQRTQQEDSAVYLCASSPPRTGSQPQHFGDGTRLSIL.

This clonotype was observed many times. The chain has TRBV6-1 and TRBJ2-3, with 13 bases aligning to TRBD2. V gave up 4 bases and J gave up 4 bases; unmatched junction bases: 2. This CDR3 spans 15 amino acids. Germline V gene sequence: CDR1 MNHNS, CDR2 SASEGT. The CDR3 nucleotides read TGTGCCAGCAGTGGGACTAGCGGGGGAGCAGATACGCAGTATTTT. Translated, it gives CASSGTSGGADTQYF.

The V gene is TRBV7-6, the J gene TRBJ1-1; D is unclear. This CDR3 comprises 14 residues. Trimming removed 0 bases from V and 4 bases from J, with 9 bases in between. Germline values: CDR1 SGHVS, CDR2 FNYEAQ. CDR3 DNA sequence: TGTGCCAGCAGCTTAGCCGGGGAGGCCACTGAAGCTTTCTTT. This translates into CASSLAGEATEAFF.

J is TRBJ2-5 and V is TRBV12-3 or TRBV12-4, with D perhaps given as TRBD1 or TRBD2 (6 bases each). Trimming left V 8 bases short and J 5 bases short, with 21 bases between. The CDR3 spans 15 residues. CDR3 nucleotide sequence: TGTGCCAGCCGAAAGGGGGGCTTTTGGGACGAGACCCAGTACTTC. Translated, it gives CASRKGGFWDETQYF.

Remarks on this clonotype: One end of the junction is discordant with germline, which a read error may explain. V is TRBV14 and J is TRBJ2-5; perhaps D is TRBD1 or TRBD2 (5 bases each). Germline V gene lookup returns CDR1 SGHDN and CDR2 FVKESK. The CDR3 has 13 amino acids. The CDR3 reads CASSQALSGTAFF. In DNA form, the CDR3 reads TGTGCCAGCAGCCAGGCACTATCCGGGACGGCATTTTTC.

A few counts support this clonotype. V and J are TRBV27 and TRBJ1-1; the D gene is possibly TRBD1 (5 bases). Trimming cost V 3 bases and J 4 bases, with 15 bases left between them. CDR3 length equals 15 residues. Looked up from germline, CDR1 is MNHEY and CDR2 is SMNVEV (reference sequence). The CDR3 is CASSFNGGSRTEAFF. Here the CDR3 DNA reads TGTGCCAGCAGTTTTAACGGGGGGAGTCGCACTGAAGCTTTCTTT.

The rearrangement links TRBV30 to TRBJ1-1; maybe TRBD1 (6 bases). This CDR3 contains 15 residues. Germline V lookup: CDR1 GTSNPN, CDR2 SVGIG (reference sequence). Trimming took off 0 bases at V and 4 bases at J, with 15 bases between the two ends. The CDR3 spells CAWSVFWGLSTEAFF. CDR3 coding DNA: TGTGCCTGGAGTGTCTTTTGGGGGCTTTCCACTGAAGCTTTCTTT.

This clonotype was detected a few times. The chain couples TRBV2 to TRBJ1-2; a weak D match, TRBD1 (5 bases). CDR1 is SNHLY, CDR2 FYNNEI, per germline. V was trimmed by 2 bases and J by 3 bases, leaving 13 bases between them. The CDR3 totals 15 residues. The DNA for the CDR3 is TGTGCCAGCAGTGAATCGCAGGTACAGGACTATGGCTACACCTTC. Translation: CASSESQVQDYGYTF.

This clonotype was recorded many times. The chain uses TRBV20-1 and TRBJ2-3, with TRBD2 as a possible D gene (6 bases). The germline V gene encodes CDR1 DFQATT and CDR2 SNEGSKA (reference sequence). The CDR3 has 14 amino acids. Trimming left V 4 bases short and J 0 bases short, with 11 bases between. The CDR3 spells CSATPGLSTDTQYF. The CDR3 DNA is TGCAGTGCTACTCCGGGACTCAGCACAGATACGCAGTATTTT.

This clonotype was seen only a few times. The chain has TRBV2 and TRBJ2-3; 7 bases agree with TRBD1. V shed 8 bases, J shed 3 bases, and the junction held 11 bases outside the gene matches. Germline assignment: CDR1 SNHLY and CDR2 FYNNEI. CDR3 size: 15 residues. CDR3 sequence reads: CASSVGQGVTDTQYF. The CDR3, as DNA: TGTGCCAGCTCGGTGGGCCAGGGGGTAACAGATACGCAGTATTTT.

This clonotype was seen more than once but under ten times. The chain recombines TRBV5-1 with TRBJ2-5, with a possible D match to TRBD2 (6 bases). The CDR3 has 16 residues. Trimming stripped 6 bases from V and 5 bases from J, with 23 bases between. In germline, CDR1 is SGHRS, CDR2 YFSETQ. CDR3 in DNA: TGCGCCAGCACCCAAGGGCAGGGACTTCTTGTCGAGACCCAGTACTTC. It translates to CASTQGQGLLVETQYF.

The rearrangement joins TRBV7-9 to TRBJ2-1; 10 bases map to TRBD2. V was clipped by 6 bases and J by 5 bases; unmatched bases: 1. This CDR3 spans 13 amino acids. Germline CDR1 is SEHNR and CDR2 is FQNEAQ (reference sequence). The CDR3 loop reads CASRLAGNNEQFF. CDR3 bases: TGTGCCAGCAGACTAGCGGGGAACAATGAGCAGTTCTTC.

The gene calls are TRBV27 and TRBJ1-1; no firm D call. The CDR3 has 14 residues. In germline, CDR1 is MNHEY, CDR2 SMNVEV (reference sequence). The germline V and J ends were trimmed by 6 bases and 4 bases, with 15 bases remaining between them. The CDR3 DNA reads as TGTGCCAGCAGGTCGGAAGGTTGGGGCACTGAAGCTTTCTTT. Translating gives CASRSEGWGTEAFF.

This clonotype was observed a few times. The V call is TRBV12-3 or TRBV12-4, the J call TRBJ1-3; TRBD1 is a possible D gene (6 bases). CDR3 length equals 19 residues. Trimming removed 3 bases from V and 7 bases from J, with 28 bases in between. The chain's CDR3 is CASSLKGDLKLGGWNTIYF. DNA of the CDR3: TGTGCCAGCAGTTTGAAGGGGGACCTTAAACTCGGAGGATGGAACACCATATATTTT.

This clonotype was counted between two and nine times. In DNA form, the CDR3 reads TGTGCCAGCAGTTCCGGGACAGATGACTACGAGCAGTACTTC. This gives the protein CASSSGTDDYEQYF. The chain carries TRBV2 and TRBJ2-7; TRBD1 aligns across 7 bases. Germline V gene data show CDR1 as SNHLY and CDR2 as FYNNEI. The V gene end was trimmed by 5 bases and the J gene end by 3 bases; junction bases not matched to a gene: 7. CDR3 length: 14 residues.

The rearrangement links TRBV27 to TRBJ2-3, with 12 bases identical to TRBD2. The germline V gene encodes CDR1 MNHEY and CDR2 SMNVEV (reference sequence). This CDR3 is built from 17 residues. V shed 8 bases, J shed 3 bases, and the junction held 12 bases outside the gene matches. CDR3 residues: CASSETSGSLITDTQYF. CDR3 DNA: TGTGCCAGCTCCGAGACTAGCGGGAGCCTTATTACAGATACGCAGTATTTT.

This clonotype has just a few counts. The chain carries TRBV29-1 and TRBJ1-2, with D perhaps matching TRBD1 (6 bases). The CDR3 is made up of 14 amino acids. V was pared by 6 bases and J by 8 bases, with 22 bases between. Germline CDR1 is SQVTM and CDR2 is ANQGSEA. Here the CDR3 reads CSVLVQGLLEGYTF. The CDR3 coding sequence is TGCAGCGTACTGGTCCAGGGGCTTCTAGAGGGCTACACCTTC.

CDR3 DNA sequence: TGTGCCAGCAGCCCCTTGGCGGGTGAGGGAGAGACCCAGTACTTC. It translates to CASSPLAGEGETQYF. The chain has TRBV4-2 and TRBJ2-5; possible D gene TRBD2, 5 bases. Germline CDR1 is LGHNA and CDR2 is YNFKEQ. Between the trimmed V and J ends, which lost 4 bases and 4 bases, there was a span of 16 bases. The CDR3 runs to 15 residues.

This clonotype has more than one count but fewer than ten. J is TRBJ2-7 and V is TRBV7-9; TRBD1 matches 8 bases. The CDR3 is 15 amino acids. The germline CDR1 and CDR2 sequences are SEHNR and FQNEAQ (reference sequence). Unmatched junction bases numbered 5, after V lost 2 bases and J lost 2 bases. CDR3 sequence: CASSLSGQGPYEQYF. The CDR3 bases are TGTGCCAGCAGCTTAAGTGGACAGGGACCCTACGAGCAGTACTTC.

The gene calls are TRBV4-3 and TRBJ1-4; D is ambiguous. Trimming stripped 3 bases from V and 5 bases from J, with 13 bases between. This CDR3 has 15 amino acids. Germline assignment: CDR1 LGHNA and CDR2 YSLEER. The CDR3 DNA reads as TGCGCCAGCAGCCAGGAATGGGAGACGAATGAAAAACTGTTTTTT. Translating it yields CASSQEWETNEKLFF.

This clonotype was counted only a few times. This chain joins TRBV7-2 and TRBJ2-3, with TRBD2 identical over 7 bases. This CDR3 is built from 15 residues. Germline lookup yields CDR1 SGHTA and CDR2 FQGNSA. The junction had 9 bases not matched to a gene; V was cut back by 7 bases and J by 2 bases. CDR3 bases: TGTGCCAGCACCACTCTAGCGGACTTCACAGATACGCAGTATTTT. As protein: CASTTLADFTDTQYF. The full variable domain, completed using reference TRBV7-2 and TRBJ2-3, is GAGVSQSPSNKVTEKGKDVELRCDPISGHTALYWYRQSLGQGLEFLIYFQGNSAPDKSGLPSDRFSAERTGGSVSTLTIQRTQQEDSAVYLCASTTLADFTDTQYFGPGTRLTVL.

CDR3 DNA sequence: TGTGCCAGCAGCGGGAGGACTCCCAATGAGCAGTTCTTC. It codes for CASSGRTPNEQFF. This rearrangement joins TRBV6-1 to TRBJ2-1, with 7 nucleotides matching TRBD2. Trimming took 6 bases from V and 6 from J; bases not matched to a gene: 5. This CDR3 spans 13 amino acids. CDR1 is MNHNS and CDR2 is SASEGT in the germline V gene.

The sample holds one count of this clonotype. J is TRBJ2-6 and V is TRBV11-2; no reliable D call. V shed 8 bases and J shed 10 bases, with 6 bases lying between them. The CDR3 is 10 amino acids. Germline CDR1 SGHAT, CDR2 FQNNGV. CDR3 in amino acids: CASGPNVLTF. The CDR3 DNA is TGTGCCAGCGGCCCTAACGTCCTGACTTTC.

The chain carries TRBV9 and TRBJ2-1; D may be TRBD1 or TRBD2 (5 bases each). The length of the CDR3 is 15 residues. Germline CDR1 SGDLS, CDR2 YYNGEE. Trimming removed 4 bases at V and 5 bases at J, with 16 bases between. Here the CDR3 DNA reads TGTGCCAGCAGCCCCCTGGGGGAACCAAACAATGAGCAGTTCTTC. Its protein is CASSPLGEPNNEQFF.

The sample holds a few counts of this clonotype. The CDR3: CASSNEGGSEQFF. Here the CDR3 DNA reads TGTGCCAGCAGCAATGAGGGGGGGAGCGAGCAGTTCTTC. V usage is TRBV7-9 and J usage is TRBJ2-1, with a weak D call TRBD2 (7 bases). This CDR3 is built from 13 residues. The V gene lost 5 bases and the J gene lost 10 bases, with 15 bases spanning the gap. Per germline, CDR1 SEHNR and CDR2 FQNEAQ (reference sequence).

The chain carries TRBV20-1 and TRBJ2-3, with D tentatively TRBD1 (6 bases). CDR3 length: 15 amino acids. Trimming shortened V by 0 bases and J by 0 bases, and 10 bases separated the two germline ends. Germline lookup yields CDR1 DFQATT and CDR2 SNEGSKA (reference sequence). The CDR3 loop reads CSARDRDKSTDTQYF. CDR3 bases: TGCAGTGCTAGAGACCGGGACAAGAGCACAGATACGCAGTATTTT.